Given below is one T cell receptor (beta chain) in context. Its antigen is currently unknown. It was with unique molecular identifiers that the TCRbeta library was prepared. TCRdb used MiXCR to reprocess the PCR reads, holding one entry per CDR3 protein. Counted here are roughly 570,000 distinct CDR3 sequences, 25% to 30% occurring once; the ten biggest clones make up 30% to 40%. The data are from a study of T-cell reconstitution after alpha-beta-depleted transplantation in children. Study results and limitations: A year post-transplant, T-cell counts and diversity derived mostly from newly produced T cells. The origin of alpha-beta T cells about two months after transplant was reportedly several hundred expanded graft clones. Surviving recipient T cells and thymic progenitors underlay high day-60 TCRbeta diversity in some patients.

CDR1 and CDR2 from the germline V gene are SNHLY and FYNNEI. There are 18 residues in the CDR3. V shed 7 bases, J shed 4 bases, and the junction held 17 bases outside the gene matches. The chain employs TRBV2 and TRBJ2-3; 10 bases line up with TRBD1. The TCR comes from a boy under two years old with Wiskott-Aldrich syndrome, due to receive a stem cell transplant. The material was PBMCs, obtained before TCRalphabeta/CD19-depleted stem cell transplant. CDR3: CASIETGGARLSPDTQYF. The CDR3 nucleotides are TGTGCCAGCATAGAGACAGGGGGCGCGCGCCTGTCACCAGATACGCAGTATTTT.